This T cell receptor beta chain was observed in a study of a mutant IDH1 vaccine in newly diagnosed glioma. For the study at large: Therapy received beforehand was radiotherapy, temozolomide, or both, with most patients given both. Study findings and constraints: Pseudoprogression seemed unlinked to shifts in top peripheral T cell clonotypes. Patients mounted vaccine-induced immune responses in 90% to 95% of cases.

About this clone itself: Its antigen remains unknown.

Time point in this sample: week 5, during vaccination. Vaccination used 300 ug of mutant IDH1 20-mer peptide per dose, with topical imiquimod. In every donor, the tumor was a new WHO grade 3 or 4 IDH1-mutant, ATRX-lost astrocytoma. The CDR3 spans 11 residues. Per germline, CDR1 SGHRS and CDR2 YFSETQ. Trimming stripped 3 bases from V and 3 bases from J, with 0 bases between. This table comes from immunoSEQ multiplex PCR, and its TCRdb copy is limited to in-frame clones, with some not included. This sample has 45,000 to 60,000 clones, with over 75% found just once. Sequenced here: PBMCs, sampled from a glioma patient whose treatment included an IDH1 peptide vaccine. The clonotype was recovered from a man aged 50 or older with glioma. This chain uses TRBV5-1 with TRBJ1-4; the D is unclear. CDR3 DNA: TGCGCCAGCAGCTCTAATGAAAAACTGTTTTTT. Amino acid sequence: CASSSNEKLFF.